This T cell receptor beta chain was profiled in a study of blood T cell repertoires in COVID-19 (dated by TCRdb to about 2020). Looking at the study overall: Collaborator samples came from the United States, Italy and Spain and covered acute and convalescent phases of COVID-19. Deeply sampled blood TCRbeta repertoires from subjects exposed to, actively infected with, or recovered from COVID-19 were included in the dataset. The repertoires were released in a freely available public database intended as a resource for research on the immune response to SARS-CoV-2. The samples were drawn from two sources: the first 160 participants of the ongoing ImmuneRACE study, and about 1,300 subjects contributed by 6 global collaborators. HLA class I and class II types, where available, came from metadata supplied by the sample provider rather than from assay-based typing. Nearly every sample came with metadata listing a de-identified subject ID, COVID-19 status, age in years and sex. The prospective study material was composed of cDNA or gDNA derived from T cells, B-cell-depleted T cells, or PBMCs.

A second Seattle source provided samples from volunteer blood donors who had recovered from COVID-19. The collaborating institutions used their own protocols to collect whole blood in K2EDTA tubes. For TCRbeta analysis, collaborator samples were shipped as frozen whole blood, as isolated PBMCs, or as DNA extracted from either sample type. TCRbeta CDR3 regions were amplified from genomic DNA using the immunoSEQ Assay, a bias-controlled multiplex PCR. The published analysis was carried out like this. Nucleated cell counts per sample were estimated from amplification of reference gene primers within the assay. To quantify the absolute abundance of each unique TCRbeta CDR3 rearrangement, sequence reads were collapsed and filtered. For each sample, productive Simpson clonality was calculated by taking the square root of Simpson's diversity index across productive rearrangements. TCRdb took this table from immuneACCESS and kept in-frame rearrangements with V and J called. Such tables lack part of the clones; where checked against another copy, unresolved V genes explain under half of the gap, and the rest is unexplained. V and J calls and clone size are those listed in that table; D and trimming were worked out from the DNA. This sample has some 250,000 clones in its table, and approximately 83% of those were observed once. The ten largest clonotypes hold 3% to 3.5% of the sample.

Worth noting for this clone: The antigen this receptor binds is unknown. Base-call qualities are not available, and no considerably larger clone is one nucleotide away.

CDR1 MNHEY and CDR2 SVGAGI are derived from the germline V gene. Including the terminal cysteine and phenylalanine, the CDR3 comprises 15 residues. Only the CDR3 DNA stays, 45 bases, in frame from base 1. V and J lose 7 bases and 4 bases, and a span of 17 bases separates them. Broader findings and caveats from the paper: The quantity of clinical and demographic metadata differed by source and by participant and was supplied without curation.

This receptor was identified in a woman aged 25 to 45 who had recovered from COVID-19. The specimen sequenced was peripheral blood. In this chain, TRBV6-5 is recombined with TRBJ1-3; the D gene identity is not certain. In nucleotides, the sequence is TGTGCCAGCATTTTACTTGGGCCAGGAGGAAACACCATATATTTT. This codes for CASILLGPGGNTIYF.